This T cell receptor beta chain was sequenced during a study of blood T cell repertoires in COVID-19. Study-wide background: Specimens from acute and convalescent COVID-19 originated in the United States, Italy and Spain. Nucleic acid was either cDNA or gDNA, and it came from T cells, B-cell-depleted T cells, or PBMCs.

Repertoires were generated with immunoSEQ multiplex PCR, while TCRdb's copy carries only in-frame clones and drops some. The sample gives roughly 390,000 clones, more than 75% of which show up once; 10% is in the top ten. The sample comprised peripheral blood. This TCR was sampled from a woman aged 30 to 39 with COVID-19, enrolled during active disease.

CDR3 residues: CATSARDRGSYEQYF. CDR3 nucleotides: TGTGCCACCAGCGCCCGGGACAGGGGGTCCTACGAGCAGTACTTC. The V gene is TRBV15, the J gene TRBJ2-7; 11 positions match TRBD1. The germline V gene has CDR1 LNHNV and CDR2 YYDKDF (reference sequence). CDR3 size: 15 residues. J lost 1 base, V lost 5 bases, and 4 bases had no gene match.